A selection of T cell receptor beta chains follows, all from one sample in a study of response to subunit inactivated influenza vaccine. TCRdb re-derived calls from the RT-PCR reads in MiXCR, one entry per CDR3 protein. The sample has roughly 780,000 distinct CDR3 sequences, under 20% seen once. The source was PBMCs from blood, collected approximately 5 days after vaccination. The receptors were sampled from a man aged 50-60 years who received an inactivated influenza vaccine. CDR3s include the opening cysteine and the closing phenylalanine or tryptophan. A D gene is named only where the DNA matches it firmly. Not every row has a clone size; where given, it reads once, few, many or a size class.

CDR3	DNA	size	length	V	J	D
CASRQPGQQETQYF	TGTGCCAGCAGGCAGCCGGGACAACAAGAGACCCAGTACTTC	few	14	TRBV12-3/TRBV12-4	TRBJ2-5	-
CSVPTRPTRGTDTQYF	TGCAGCGTTCCAACAAGACCGACCCGGGGCACAGATACGCAGTATTTT	few	16	TRBV29-1	TRBJ2-3	-
CATSYSGGADEQFF	TGTGCCACCAGTTATAGCGGGGGGGCCGATGAGCAGTTCTTC	-	14	TRBV24-1	TRBJ2-1	TRBD2
CASSWGRSKNIQYF	TGCGCCAGCAGCTGGGGACGGAGCAAAAACATTCAGTACTTC	few	14	TRBV5-1	TRBJ2-4	-
CASSDRDTNSGANVLTF	TGTGCCAGCAGCGACCGGGACACCAACTCTGGGGCCAACGTCCTGACTTTC	few	17	TRBV21-1	TRBJ2-6	-
CASSLASDREETQYF	TGTGCCAGCAGCTTAGCGTCGGACAGGGAAGAGACCCAGTACTTC	-	15	TRBV7-2	TRBJ2-5	TRBD1
CATSRDLGGNQPQHF	TGTGCCACCAGCCGGGACTTAGGAGGAAATCAGCCCCAGCATTTT	few	15	TRBV15	TRBJ1-5	-
CASSFGATGSTEAFF	TGTGCCAGCAGCTTTGGCGCGACAGGGAGCACTGAAGCTTTCTTT	-	15	TRBV7-2	TRBJ1-1	TRBD1
CASSKGTSGTSADTQYF	TGTGCCAGCAGCAAAGGGACTAGCGGAACCTCCGCAGATACGCAGTATTTT	-	17	TRBV9	TRBJ2-3	TRBD2
CASSLWRGTGFTDTQYF	TGCGCCAGCAGCTTATGGCGAGGGACAGGGTTCACAGATACGCAGTATTTT	-	17	TRBV5-1	TRBJ2-3	TRBD1
CASSSGYGRGETQYF	TGTGCCAGCAGTTCAGGATACGGGCGAGGAGAGACCCAGTACTTC	few	15	TRBV6-2/TRBV6-3	TRBJ2-5	-